The TCR beta chain described here comes from a study of T cells in Graves' hyperthyroidism and ophthalmopathy. Looking at the study overall: Before treatment of any kind, peripheral blood was taken at initial diagnosis. Study-wide findings and caveats: Most thyroid clonotypes that were expanded above 0.001 also turned up in blood.

TCR beta CDR3 sequences were amplified from RNA transcripts. In the first-round RT-PCR of the TCR CDR3, the HTBI primer set was used. TCRdb recomputed calls from the multiplex PCR reads with MiXCR, one row per CDR3 protein. In the table there are some 490,000 distinct CDR3 sequences, approximately 23% of which are singletons. This clonotype showed up just a few times. Its antigen is currently unknown. Germline loops: CDR1 DFQATT, CDR2 SNEGSKA (reference sequence). This CDR3 region has 16 residues. V was pared by 6 bases and J by 6 bases, with 11 bases of the junction left unmatched. The sample comprised blood. This receptor was obtained from a woman aged 70-85 years with Graves' ophthalmopathy. V and J are TRBV20-1 and TRBJ2-3; 14 bases align to TRBD2. The CDR3 here is CSAVGTSGSLRDTQYF. CDR3 nucleotide sequence: TGCAGTGCGGTTGGGACTAGCGGGAGCCTCAGGGATACGCAGTATTTT.